Below are 6 T cell receptor beta chains sequenced from a single sample in a study of T cells in Graves' hyperthyroidism and ophthalmopathy (dated by TCRdb to the late 2010s). Library generation was performed with multiplex PCR. The sample was run on an Illumina HiSeq 2000. TCR beta CDR3 regions were amplified from RNA transcripts. The TCR CDR3 was subjected to a first round of RT-PCR using the HTBI primer set and the Qiagen OneStep RT-PCR kit. The public reads were reanalyzed by TCRdb: fastp trimming at Q25, MiXCR alignment, in-frame beta chains only. CDR3 protein sequences are deduplicated, and each keeps its most common genes and DNA. The sample table lists 300,000 or so distinct CDR3 sequences, about 15% of them with a count of one. The top ten clones comprise around 34% of the sample. Material: blood. All receptors derive from a young man with Graves' hyperthyroidism.

Turning to this clonotype: The junction does not match germline at one end; this may be a read error. V gene TRBV7-6 combines with J gene TRBJ2-1; TRBD2 matches at 8 bases. The germline gives CDR1 SGHVS, CDR2 FNYEAQ. The CDR3 extends over 16 amino acids. The CDR3 DNA follows: TGTGCCAGCAGCCCAGCTTTGCCTAGCGGGTCCAATGATCAGTTCTTC. Protein sequence: CASSPALPSGSNDQFF. Using reference TRBV7-6 and TRBJ2-1 for the parts outside the CDR3, the full variable domain is GAGVSQSPRYKVTKRGQDVALRCDPISGHVSLYWYRQALGQGPEFLTYFNYEAQQDKSGLPNDRFSAERPEGSISTLTIQRTEQRDSAMYRCASSPALPSGSNDQFFGPGTRLTVL.

J is TRBJ1-1 and V is TRBV24-1; no clear D gene. From germline, CDR1 is KGHDR and CDR2 SFDVKD. Trimming removed 3 bases at V and 8 bases at J, with 6 bases between. CDR3 length: 11 residues. DNA of the CDR3: TGTGCCACCAGTGATGCGCAAGAAGCTTTCTTT. This codes for CATSDAQEAFF.

This clonotype was observed many times. The chain has TRBV6-1 and TRBJ1-5; the match to TRBD1 covers 9 bases. This CDR3 comprises 16 residues. Germline V CDR1 and CDR2: MNHNS, SASEGT. J lost 3 bases, V lost 5 bases, and 8 bases had no gene match. CDR3 amino acids: CASSSNRGRYNQPQHF. As DNA, the CDR3 is TGTGCCAGCAGTTCTAACAGGGGGCGATACAATCAGCCCCAGCATTTT.

This clonotype was counted at least ten times. The chain employs TRBV7-2 and TRBJ2-7, with a possible D match to TRBD2 (6 bases). The CDR3 length is 14 residues. Germline V lookup: CDR1 SGHTA, CDR2 FQGNSA. V lost 5 bases and J 4 bases, leaving 15 bases between the germline ends. This CDR3 reads CASSPGPTRYEQYF. In DNA, the CDR3 is TGTGCCAGCAGCCCCGGCCCGACTAGATACGAGCAGTACTTC.

The sample holds a few counts of this clonotype. The gene calls are TRBV20-1 and TRBJ2-5; tentatively, D is TRBD2 (8 bases). The CDR3 contains 15 residues. CDR1 is DFQATT, CDR2 SNEGSKA, per germline (reference sequence). V was trimmed by 4 bases and J by 4 bases, leaving 19 bases between them. CDR3 amino acids: CSAKGAREGIETQYF. The CDR3 nucleotides are TGCAGTGCTAAGGGGGCCCGGGAGGGCATAGAGACCCAGTACTTC.

This clonotype occurred a few times. This chain uses TRBV3-1 with TRBJ2-5; TRBD2 aligns across 10 bases. Germline values: CDR1 LGHDT, CDR2 YNNKEL (reference sequence). The CDR3 spans 13 residues. V shed 4 bases and J 14 bases; nucleotides not matched to a gene: 10. CDR3 protein: CASSPGTSARQYF. For the CDR3, the DNA is TGTGCCAGCAGCCCCGGGACTAGCGCTCGCCAATACTTC.